This T cell receptor (beta chain) was sequenced in a study of cytomegalovirus exposure and HLA in healthy donors. On the study more broadly: One earlier analysis, a look at around 180 million T cells, found 100 million to 130 million unique TCR beta sequences. Most donors, 70% to 85% of 398 genotyped, fell in the Caucasian-associated ancestry cluster.

Use of 60 Vbeta and 13 Jbeta primers characterized the PCR. Some clones are missing from TCRdb's copy, which holds only in-frame ones; the method was immunoSEQ multiplex PCR. The sample carries 150,000 to 200,000 clones, 68% recorded once. This CDR3 has 12 amino acids. Between the trimmed V and J ends, which lost 7 bases and 3 bases, there was a span of 9 bases. CDR1 is MDHEN, CDR2 SYDVKM, per germline. General observations from the study: Overall, roughly 170 TCR beta chains were annotated as cytomegalovirus-associated. It was only CMV serostatus that was available as immune exposure information.

This clone has more than one count but fewer than ten. What it recognizes is unknown. The chain has TRBV28 and TRBJ1-2; D is perhaps TRBD1 (6 bases). The receptor comes from a woman aged 35 to 49 in good health and CMV-seropositive. Sequencing was done on a sample of PBMCs. The CDR3: CASNREYYGYTF. The CDR3 DNA sequence: TGTGCCAGCAACAGGGAGTACTATGGCTACACCTTC.